This TCR beta chain was identified during a study of blood T cells in healthy people across ages. Then a second PCR, running roughly 6 to 11 cycles, was carried out with a sample-barcoded 5' primer and a J-beta primer mix. TCRdb analysed the 5' RACE reads with MiXCR anew, one entry per CDR3 protein. The sample records hundreds of thousands of distinct CDR3 sequences, approximately 30% being singletons. The sample providers were healthy Caucasian people from Russia, aged roughly 6 to 90. This clonotype originated in a woman older than 75 in good health. Sequencing used blood.

The CDR3 loop reads CASSLGQGGQGTEAFF. CDR3 DNA: TGCGCCAGCAGCTTGGGACAGGGAGGTCAGGGGACTGAAGCTTTCTTT. The chain is built from TRBV5-1 and TRBJ1-1; 7 bases fit TRBD1. V was clipped by 0 bases and J by 5 bases; unmatched bases: 10. Germline V lookup: CDR1 SGHRS, CDR2 YFSETQ. There are 16 residues in the CDR3. Complete variable domain (other parts from reference TRBV5-1 and TRBJ1-1): KAGVTQTPRYLIKTRGQQVTLSCSPISGHRSVSWYQQTPGQGLQFLFEYFSETQRNKGNFPGRFSGRQFSNSRSEMNVSTLELGDSALYLCASSLGQGGQGTEAFFGQGTRLTVV.